The present T cell receptor (beta chain) was sequenced within a study of blood T cell repertoires in COVID-19. CDR1 and CDR2 (germline): LGHDT, YNNKEL (reference sequence). Trimming stripped 3 bases from V and 4 bases from J, with 9 bases between. The CDR3 runs to 13 residues. Study processing details: Nucleated cell counts were estimated from reference gene primer amplification. The method was immunoSEQ multiplex PCR; TCRdb's version includes in-frame clones alone and lacks a portion of them. V, J and clone size are those of that table, while D and trimming were read from the DNA. In the table there are around 64,000 clones, roughly four fifths of which are singletons.

Sequencing used peripheral blood. The clonotype was recovered from a human donor in a cohort sampled during active COVID-19. The rearrangement links TRBV3-1 (or the pseudogene TRBV3-2) to TRBJ1-1; D is perhaps TRBD1 (6 bases). The CDR3 region has the DNA TGTGCCAGCAGCCAGGGGGCAGGCACTGAAGCTTTCTTT. Translated, it gives CASSQGAGTEAFF.